This T cell receptor beta chain was identified during a study of long-term antiretroviral therapy in people with HIV. General observations from the study: CDR3 length ranges were narrower in HIV repertoires than in controls. ART adherence, viral resistance and therapy changes went unrecorded.

At minimum, one pre-ART and two post-ART PBMC samples were obtained from each donor. At survey level, the immunoSEQ assay was run in its v3.0 version. The table came from immunoSEQ multiplex PCR; TCRdb's copy has only in-frame clones and leaves some out. Of 30,000 to 35,000 clones in the sample, approximately 72% were seen once. The CDR3 contains 14 residues. CDR1 and CDR2 (germline): SGHTA, FQGTGA. J lost 5 bases, V lost 3 bases, and 3 bases had no gene match. As concerns this clone: The antigen remains undetermined.

This specimen was unsorted PBMCs, taken 3 years after starting antiretroviral therapy. The chain is built from TRBV7-3 and TRBJ2-2; 7 bases map to TRBD2. The receptor was derived from a man over 45 with HIV. The CDR3 bases are TGTGCCAGCAGCTTGGACGGGGGGACCGGGGAGCTGTTTTTT. This sequence encodes CASSLDGGTGELFF.